The clone carrying this T cell receptor beta chain was counted at least ten times. The antigen remains undetermined. Germline V lookup: CDR1 SQVTM, CDR2 ANQGSEA. Germline trimming cut 7 bases from V and 3 bases from J; bases unmatched to any gene: 4. The CDR3 has 12 amino acids. The data belong to a study of human T cells and chemical hapten exposure. The overall study: Alopecia universalis, totalis or areata was present in patients who were mostly female. Findings of the study overall: PT1 expanded TCR counts correlated positively with patch test score. TCRs at a frequency above 1 in 1000 stayed unchanged with DPC sensitization.

Specified time point: pre-sensitization, week 0. Treatment here: therapeutic diphenylcyclopropenone sensitization with weekly scalp DPC. Total RNA was isolated from whole blood that had not been fractionated. MiXCR was run by TCRdb on the RACE reads, yielding one entry per CDR3 protein. This table holds about 62,000 distinct CDR3 sequences, approximately 7% found once. The material was whole blood, obtained in connection with sensitization to the hapten diphenylcyclopropenone (DPC). The clonotype originates from a woman aged 25 to 39 with alopecia areata. Some clones in this sample may be carry-over from other donors' samples. The chain employs TRBV29-1 and TRBJ2-7; TRBD1 matches at 9 bases. The CDR3 sequence: CSAQTGGYEQYF. CDR3 DNA sequence: TGCAGCGCGCAGACAGGGGGCTACGAGCAGTACTTC.